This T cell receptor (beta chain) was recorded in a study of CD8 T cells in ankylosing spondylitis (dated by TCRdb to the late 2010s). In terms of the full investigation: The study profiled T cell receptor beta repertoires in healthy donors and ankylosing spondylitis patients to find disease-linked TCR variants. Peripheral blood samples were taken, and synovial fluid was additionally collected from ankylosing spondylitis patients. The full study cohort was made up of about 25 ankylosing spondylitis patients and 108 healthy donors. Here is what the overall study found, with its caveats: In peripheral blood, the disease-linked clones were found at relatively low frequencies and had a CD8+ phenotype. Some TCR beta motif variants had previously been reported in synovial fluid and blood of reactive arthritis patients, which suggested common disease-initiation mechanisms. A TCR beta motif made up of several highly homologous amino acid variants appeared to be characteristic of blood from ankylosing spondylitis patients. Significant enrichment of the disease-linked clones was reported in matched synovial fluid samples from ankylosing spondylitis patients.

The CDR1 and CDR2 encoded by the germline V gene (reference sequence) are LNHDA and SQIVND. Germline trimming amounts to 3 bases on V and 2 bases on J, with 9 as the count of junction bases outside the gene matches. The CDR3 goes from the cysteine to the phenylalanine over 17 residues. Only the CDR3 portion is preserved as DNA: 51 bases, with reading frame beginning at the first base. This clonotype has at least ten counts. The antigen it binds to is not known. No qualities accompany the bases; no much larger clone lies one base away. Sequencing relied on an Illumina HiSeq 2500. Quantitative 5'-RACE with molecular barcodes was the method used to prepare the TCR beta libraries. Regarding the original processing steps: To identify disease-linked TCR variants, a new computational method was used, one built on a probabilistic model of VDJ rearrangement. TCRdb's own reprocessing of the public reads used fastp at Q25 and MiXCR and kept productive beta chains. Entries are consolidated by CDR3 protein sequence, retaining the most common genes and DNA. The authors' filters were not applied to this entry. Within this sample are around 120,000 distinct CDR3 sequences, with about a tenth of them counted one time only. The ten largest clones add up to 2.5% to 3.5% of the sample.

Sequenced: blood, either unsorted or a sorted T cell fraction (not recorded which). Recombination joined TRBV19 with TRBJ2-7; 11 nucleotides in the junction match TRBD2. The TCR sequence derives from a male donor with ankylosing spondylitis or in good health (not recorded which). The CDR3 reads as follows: CASSMLAGGFFAYEQYF. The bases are TGTGCCAGTAGTATGCTAGCGGGAGGCTTCTTTGCCTACGAGCAGTACTTC.